This entry is about one T cell receptor beta chain. Its antigen is not known. This specimen belongs to a study of cytomegalovirus exposure and HLA in healthy donors. The CDR3 length is 17 residues. V dropped 2 bases and J dropped 4 bases, with 17 bases sitting between them. In germline, CDR1 is SGHDN, CDR2 FVKESK. The study's findings and limits: Rare TCR sequences dominated, though some public TCRs recurred in many donors.

Using immunoSEQ multiplex PCR, the repertoire was profiled, and TCRdb retains in-frame clones only, with some absent. This sample has some 120,000 clones; about 87% occur once, and the top ten carry 1.5% to 2%. The receptor comes from a woman aged 18-29 years in good health and CMV-seronegative. V and J are TRBV14 and TRBJ2-2; a weak D match, TRBD2 (6 bases). Sequenced material: PBMCs. The CDR3 here is CASSQPGGTGATGELFF. The CDR3 DNA reads as TGTGCCAGCAGCCAACCTGGCGGGACGGGAGCCACCGGGGAGCTGTTTTTT. The whole variable domain, remainder taken from reference TRBV14 and TRBJ2-2, is EAGVTQFPSHSVIEKGQTVTLRCDPISGHDNLYWYRRVMGKEIKFLLHFVKESKQDESGMPNNRFLAERTGGTYSTLKVQPAELEDSGVYFCASSQPGGTGATGELFFGEGSRLTVL.